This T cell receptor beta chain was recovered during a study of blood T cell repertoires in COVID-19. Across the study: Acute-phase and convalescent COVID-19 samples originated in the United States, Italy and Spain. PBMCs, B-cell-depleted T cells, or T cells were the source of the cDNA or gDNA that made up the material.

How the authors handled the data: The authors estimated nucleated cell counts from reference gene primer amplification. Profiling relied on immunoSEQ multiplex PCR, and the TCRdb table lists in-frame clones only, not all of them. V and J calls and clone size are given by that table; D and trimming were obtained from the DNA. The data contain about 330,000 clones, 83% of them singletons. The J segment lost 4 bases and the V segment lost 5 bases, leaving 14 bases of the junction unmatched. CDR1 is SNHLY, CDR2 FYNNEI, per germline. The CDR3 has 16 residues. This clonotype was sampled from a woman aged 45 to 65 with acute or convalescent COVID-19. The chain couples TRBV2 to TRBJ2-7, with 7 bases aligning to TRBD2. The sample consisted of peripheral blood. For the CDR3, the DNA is TGTGCCAGCAGTTCTGGAGAACCGGGACTATTATACGAGCAGTACTTC. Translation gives CASSSGEPGLLYEQYF. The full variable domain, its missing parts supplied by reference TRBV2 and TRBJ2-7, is EPEVTQTPSHQVTQMGQEVILRCVPISNHLYFYWYRQILGQKVEFLVSFYNNEISEKSEIFDDQFSVERPDGSNFTLKIRSTKLEDSAMYFCASSSGEPGLLYEQYFGPGTRLTVT.